This T cell receptor (beta chain) originates from a study of blood T cell repertoires in COVID-19. Study as a whole: Specimens from acute and convalescent COVID-19 originated in the United States, Italy and Spain.

Profiled with immunoSEQ multiplex PCR; TCRdb holds only in-frame clones, not every one. The sample gives nearly 80,000 clones, around 84% of which show up once; 3% to 4% is in the top ten. V lost 0 bases, J lost 6 bases, and 12 bases lay in between. Germline CDR1 reads SGHRS; CDR2 reads YFSETQ. The CDR3 covers 15 residues. The sample was peripheral blood. This receptor was taken from a man aged 50 to 60 with acute or convalescent COVID-19. The chain uses TRBV5-1 and TRBJ2-2, with D possibly being TRBD2 (6 bases). CDR3 in amino acids: CASSLGSGGAGELFF. DNA for the CDR3: TGCGCCAGCAGCTTGGGGAGCGGAGGGGCCGGGGAGCTGTTTTTT.